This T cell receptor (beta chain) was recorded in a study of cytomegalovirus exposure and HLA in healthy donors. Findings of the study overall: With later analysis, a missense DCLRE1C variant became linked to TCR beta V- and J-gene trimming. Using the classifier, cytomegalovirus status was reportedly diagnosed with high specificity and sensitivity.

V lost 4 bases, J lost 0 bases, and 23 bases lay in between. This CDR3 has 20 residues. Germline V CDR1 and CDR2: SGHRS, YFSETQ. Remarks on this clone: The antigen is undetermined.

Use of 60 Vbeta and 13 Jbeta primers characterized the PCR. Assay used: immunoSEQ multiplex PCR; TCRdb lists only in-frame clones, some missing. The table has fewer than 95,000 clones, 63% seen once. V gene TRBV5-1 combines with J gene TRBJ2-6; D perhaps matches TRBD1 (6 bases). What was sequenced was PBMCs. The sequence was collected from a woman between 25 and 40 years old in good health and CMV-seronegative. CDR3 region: CASSPRQEGLRVSGANVLTF. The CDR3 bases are TGCGCCAGCAGCCCAAGACAGGAAGGCCTACGCGTCTCTGGGGCCAACGTCCTGACTTTC.